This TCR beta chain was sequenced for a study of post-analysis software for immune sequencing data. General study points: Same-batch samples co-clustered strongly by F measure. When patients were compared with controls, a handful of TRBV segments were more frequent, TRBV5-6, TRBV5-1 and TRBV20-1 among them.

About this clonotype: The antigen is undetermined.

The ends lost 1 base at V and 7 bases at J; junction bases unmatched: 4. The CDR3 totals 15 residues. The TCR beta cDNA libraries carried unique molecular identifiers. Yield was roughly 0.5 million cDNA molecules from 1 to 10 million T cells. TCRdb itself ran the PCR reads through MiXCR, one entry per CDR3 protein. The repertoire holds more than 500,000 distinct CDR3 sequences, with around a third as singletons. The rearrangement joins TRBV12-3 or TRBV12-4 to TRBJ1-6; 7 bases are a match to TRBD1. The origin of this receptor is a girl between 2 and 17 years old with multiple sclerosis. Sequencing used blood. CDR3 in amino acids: CASSLGDRPNSPLHF. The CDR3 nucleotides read TGTGCCAGCAGTTTAGGGGACAGACCGAATTCACCCCTCCACTTT.